This TCR beta chain is from a study of blood T cell repertoires in COVID-19. Study-level information: The samples span acute and convalescent COVID-19 from the United States, Italy and Spain. T cells, B-cell-depleted T cells, or PBMCs supplied cDNA or gDNA.

V lost 3 bases, J lost 3 bases, and 16 bases stayed unmatched. The length of the CDR3 is 19 residues. CDR1 is SGHAT, CDR2 FQNNGV, per germline. This clone has just one count. As handled by the study authors: Reference gene primer amplification gave nucleated cell count estimates. Profiled with immunoSEQ multiplex PCR; TCRdb holds only in-frame clones, not every one. V and J calls and clone size follow that table, whereas D and trimming were derived from the DNA. Of around 270,000 clones in the sample, about 89% were seen once. The source material was peripheral blood. This receptor was obtained from a man in his forties with acute or convalescent COVID-19. The V call is TRBV11-2, the J call TRBJ2-3; 9 bases are shared with TRBD1. CDR3: CASSFFATQGAQQTDTQYF. Written as DNA, the CDR3 is TGTGCCAGCAGCTTTTTCGCTACACAGGGGGCCCAACAAACAGATACGCAGTATTTT. Full variable domain (remainder filled in from reference TRBV11-2 and TRBJ2-3): EAGVAQSPRYKIIEKRQSVAFWCNPISGHATLYWYQQILGQGPKLLIQFQNNGVVDDSQLPKDRFSAERLKGVDSTLKIQPAKLEDSAVYLCASSFFATQGAQQTDTQYFGPGTRLTVL.